A selection of T cell receptor beta chains follows, all from one sample in a study of T cells in Graves' hyperthyroidism and ophthalmopathy. TCRdb ran MiXCR on the multiplex PCR reads and lists one entry per CDR3 protein. The data contain hundreds of thousands of distinct CDR3 sequences, approximately 13% of them singletons. The sequencing sample was made of blood. The source of these receptors is a woman under 30 with Graves' hyperthyroidism. Each CDR3 is given with its conserved first and last residue. A D gene is named only where the DNA matches it firmly. Not every row has a clone size; where given, it reads once, few, many or a size class.

clone_size: many; d_call: NA; v_call: TRBV5-5; j_call: TRBJ2-7; cdr3_aa: CASSPRPHYEQYF; cdr3_nt: TGTGCCAGCAGCCCGCGCCCCCACTACGAGCAGTACTTC
clone_size: few; d_call: NA; v_call: TRBV24-1; j_call: TRBJ1-1; cdr3_aa: CATSDRPFGVGGTEAFF; cdr3_nt: TGTGCCACCAGTGATAGGCCCTTCGGGGTTGGTGGCACTGAAGCTTTCTTT
clone_size: NA; d_call: NA; v_call: TRBV6-5; j_call: TRBJ1-2; cdr3_aa: CASSSQGRPRGGYTF; cdr3_nt: TGTGCCAGCAGTTCGCAGGGACGGCCCAGGGGTGGCTACACCTTC
clone_size: many; d_call: TRBD2; v_call: TRBV12-3/TRBV12-4; j_call: TRBJ2-1; cdr3_aa: CASRRLAGVSSNEQFF; cdr3_nt: TGTGCCAGCAGAAGACTAGCGGGGGTATCAAGCAATGAGCAGTTCTTC
clone_size: many; d_call: NA; v_call: TRBV20-1; j_call: TRBJ1-2; cdr3_aa: CSGGENYGYTF; cdr3_nt: TGCAGTGGGGGGGAGAACTATGGCTACACCTTC
clone_size: many; d_call: NA; v_call: TRBV5-1; j_call: TRBJ1-1; cdr3_aa: CASSWTGDGTEAFF; cdr3_nt: TGCGCCAGCAGCTGGACGGGTGACGGCACTGAAGCTTTCTTT
clone_size: many; d_call: NA; v_call: TRBV24-1; j_call: TRBJ1-1; cdr3_aa: CATSDADTEAFF; cdr3_nt: TGTGCCACCAGTGATGCCGACACTGAAGCTTTCTTT
clone_size: many; d_call: NA; v_call: TRBV27; j_call: TRBJ1-4; cdr3_aa: CASSLWGGGEKLFF; cdr3_nt: TGTGCCAGCAGTTTATGGGGCGGTGGGGAAAAACTGTTTTTT
clone_size: many; d_call: NA; v_call: TRBV6-2/TRBV6-3; j_call: TRBJ1-5; cdr3_aa: CASSYVPGPDQPQHF; cdr3_nt: TGTGCCAGCAGTTACGTGCCGGGACCAGATCAGCCCCAGCATTTT
clone_size: many; d_call: NA; v_call: TRBV12-3/TRBV12-4; j_call: TRBJ2-3; cdr3_aa: CASSNTDTQYF; cdr3_nt: TGTGCCAGCAGCAACACAGATACGCAGTATTTT
clone_size: many; d_call: TRBD1; v_call: TRBV6-2/TRBV6-3; j_call: TRBJ1-5; cdr3_aa: CASSDGQGGQPQHF; cdr3_nt: TGTGCCAGCAGCGACGGACAGGGCGGTCAGCCCCAGCATTTT
clone_size: NA; d_call: TRBD2; v_call: TRBV20-1; j_call: TRBJ2-5; cdr3_aa: CSARPSPGLAGLQETQYF; cdr3_nt: TGCAGTGCTAGACCAAGCCCGGGACTAGCGGGCCTCCAAGAGACCCAGTACTTC
clone_size: many; d_call: TRBD2; v_call: TRBV6-2/TRBV6-3; j_call: TRBJ2-1; cdr3_aa: CASSWSGGDNEQFF; cdr3_nt: TGTGCCAGCAGTTGGTCGGGGGGGGACAATGAGCAGTTCTTC
clone_size: many; d_call: NA; v_call: TRBV7-9; j_call: TRBJ2-1; cdr3_aa: CASSLARGVEQFF; cdr3_nt: TGTGCCAGCAGCTTAGCAAGGGGAGTTGAGCAGTTCTTC
clone_size: many; d_call: NA; v_call: TRBV6-2/TRBV6-3; j_call: TRBJ2-4; cdr3_aa: CASSLSYANIQYF; cdr3_nt: TGTGCCAGCAGTCTTTCGTATGCGAACATTCAGTACTTC
clone_size: many; d_call: NA; v_call: TRBV12-5; j_call: TRBJ2-1; cdr3_aa: CASGLGKGYNEQFF; cdr3_nt: TGTGCTAGTGGTCTTGGTAAGGGGTACAATGAGCAGTTCTTC
clone_size: many; d_call: NA; v_call: TRBV7-3; j_call: TRBJ2-5; cdr3_aa: CASSSGSEQETQYF; cdr3_nt: TGTGCCAGCAGCTCAGGCTCAGAGCAAGAGACCCAGTACTTC
clone_size: many; d_call: TRBD2; v_call: TRBV6-2/TRBV6-3; j_call: TRBJ2-3; cdr3_aa: CASSYYLGLAGSPTDTQYF; cdr3_nt: TGTGCCAGCAGTTACTACCTGGGACTAGCGGGATCCCCAACGGATACGCAGTATTTT
clone_size: many; d_call: TRBD2; v_call: TRBV20-1; j_call: TRBJ2-3; cdr3_aa: CSAWIAGEGTDTQYF; cdr3_nt: TGCAGTGCTTGGATAGCGGGTGAGGGAACAGATACGCAGTATTTT
clone_size: few; d_call: TRBD2; v_call: TRBV4-1; j_call: TRBJ2-3; cdr3_aa: CASSQGSGDLPYTQYF; cdr3_nt: TGCGCCAGCAGCCAGGGGAGCGGGGACCTCCCATATACGCAGTATTTT
clone_size: NA; d_call: NA; v_call: TRBV11-2; j_call: TRBJ2-1; cdr3_aa: CASSLGTAYEQFF; cdr3_nt: TGTGCCAGCAGCTTAGGGACAGCTTACGAGCAGTTCTTC
clone_size: few; d_call: NA; v_call: TRBV5-1; j_call: TRBJ2-5; cdr3_aa: CASSWTLGETQYF; cdr3_nt: TGCGCCAGCAGCTGGACACTAGGGGAGACCCAGTACTTC
clone_size: NA; d_call: NA; v_call: TRBV5-5; j_call: TRBJ1-4; cdr3_aa: CASSFGLGYEKLFF; cdr3_nt: TGTGCCAGCAGCTTCGGACTTGGGTATGAAAAACTGTTTTTT
clone_size: many; d_call: TRBD2; v_call: TRBV20-1; j_call: TRBJ2-3; cdr3_aa: CSARPAGGRDTQYF; cdr3_nt: TGCAGTGCTAGACCGGCGGGGGGGCGAGATACGCAGTATTTT
clone_size: many; d_call: TRBD2; v_call: TRBV11-1; j_call: TRBJ2-7; cdr3_aa: CASSLRLAGSYEQYF; cdr3_nt: TGTGCCAGCAGCTTAAGACTAGCGGGAAGCTACGAGCAGTACTTC
clone_size: many; d_call: TRBD2; v_call: TRBV25-1; j_call: TRBJ2-7; cdr3_aa: CASSPRTSGSYEQYF; cdr3_nt: TGTGCCAGCAGTCCCCGGACTAGCGGGTCGTACGAGCAGTACTTC